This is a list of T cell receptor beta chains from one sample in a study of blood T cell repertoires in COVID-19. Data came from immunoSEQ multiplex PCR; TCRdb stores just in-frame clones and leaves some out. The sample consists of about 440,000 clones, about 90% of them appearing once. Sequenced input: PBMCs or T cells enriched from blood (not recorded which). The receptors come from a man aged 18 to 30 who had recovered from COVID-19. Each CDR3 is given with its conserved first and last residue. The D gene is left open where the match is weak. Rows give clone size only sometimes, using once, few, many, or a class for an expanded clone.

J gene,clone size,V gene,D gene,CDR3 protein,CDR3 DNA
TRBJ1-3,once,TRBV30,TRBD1,CAWDGQDGNTIYF,TGTGCCTGGGATGGACAGGACGGAAACACCATATATTTT
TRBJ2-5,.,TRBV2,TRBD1,CASRPGFGTGSGVETQYF,TGTGCCAGCAGGCCGGGATTCGGGACAGGGTCTGGGGTAGAGACCCAGTACTTC
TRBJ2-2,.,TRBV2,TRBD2,CASSVMLAGYTGELFF,TGTGCCAGCAGCGTAATGCTAGCGGGCTACACCGGGGAGCTGTTTTTT
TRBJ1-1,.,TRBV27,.,CASSHGGDTEAFF,TGTGCCAGCAGCCACGGGGGGGATACTGAAGCTTTCTTT
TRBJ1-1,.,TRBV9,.,CASSSSQAMNTEAFF,TGTGCCAGCAGCAGTAGTCAGGCGATGAACACTGAAGCTTTCTTT
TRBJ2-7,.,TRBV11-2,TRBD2,CASSPVPSGVSYEQYF,TGTGCCAGCAGCCCCGTGCCTAGCGGGGTGTCCTACGAGCAGTACTTC
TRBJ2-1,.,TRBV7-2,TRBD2,CASSVSGLPHNEQFF,TGTGCCAGCAGCGTTTCGGGACTACCCCACAATGAGCAGTTCTTC
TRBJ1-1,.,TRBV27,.,CASSLITLQRGTEAFF,TGTGCCAGCAGTTTGATCACACTTCAGCGGGGCACTGAAGCTTTCTTT
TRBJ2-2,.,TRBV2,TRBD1,CASKDRSTTPNTGELFF,TGTGCCAGCAAGGACAGGTCTACCACACCGAACACCGGGGAGCTGTTTTTT
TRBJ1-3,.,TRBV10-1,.,CASSESRQGTNTIYF,TGCGCCAGCAGTGAGTCTCGGCAGGGCACAAACACCATATATTTT
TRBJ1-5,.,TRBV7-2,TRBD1,CASSPRQGKNQPQHF,TGTGCCAGCAGCCCCCGACAGGGGAAGAATCAGCCCCAGCATTTT
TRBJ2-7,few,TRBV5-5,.,CASSLVQGPLRHEQYF,TGTGCCAGCAGCTTAGTTCAGGGGCCCCTCCGTCACGAGCAGTACTTC
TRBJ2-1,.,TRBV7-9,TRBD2,CASSLGGGANEQFF,TGTGCCAGCAGCTTAGGCGGGGGGGCCAATGAGCAGTTCTTC
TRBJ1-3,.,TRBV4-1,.,CASSQDPVFSIYF,TGCGCCAGCAGCCAAGACCCGGTCTTCTCCATATATTTT
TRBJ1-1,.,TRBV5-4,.,CASSLGVRANTEAFF,TGTGCCAGCAGCTTGGGGGTCAGGGCGAACACTGAAGCTTTCTTT
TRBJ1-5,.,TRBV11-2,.,CASSLSTGSNQPQHF,TGTGCCAGCAGCTTAAGTACAGGGTCCAATCAGCCCCAGCATTTT
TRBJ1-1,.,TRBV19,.,CASSIDRSEAFF,TGTGCCAGTAGTATAGATCGGAGTGAAGCTTTCTTT
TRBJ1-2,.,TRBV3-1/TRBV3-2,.,CASSQDTLAGTFFF,TGTGCCAGCAGCCAAGATACCCTGGCAGGGACATTTTTCTTC
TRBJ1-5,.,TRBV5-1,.,CASSLGVNNQPQHF,TGCGCCAGCAGCTTAGGAGTAAACAATCAGCCCCAGCATTTT
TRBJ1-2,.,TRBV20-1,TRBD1,CQTGEGGYTF,TGCCAGACAGGGGAGGGAGGCTACACCTTC
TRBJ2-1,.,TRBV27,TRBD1,CASKGAFSNEQFF,TGTGCCAGCAAGGGGGCCTTCAGCAATGAGCAGTTCTTC
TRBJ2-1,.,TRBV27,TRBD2,CASSSLGGSSYNEQFF,TGTGCCAGCAGTTCCCTCGGGGGGAGCTCCTACAATGAGCAGTTCTTC
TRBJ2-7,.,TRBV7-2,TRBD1,CASSSTTGVVGEQYF,TGTGCCAGCAGCTCAACTACAGGGGTGGTTGGAGAGCAGTACTTC
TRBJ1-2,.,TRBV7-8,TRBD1,CASRSRGPGYGYTF,TGTGCCAGCAGATCCAGGGGGCCTGGCTATGGCTACACCTTC
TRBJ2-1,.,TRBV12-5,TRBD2,CASGLGSGRADEQFF,TGTGCTAGTGGTTTGGGCAGCGGGAGGGCGGATGAGCAGTTCTTC
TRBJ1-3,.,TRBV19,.,CASSITQGTGNTIYF,TGTGCCAGTAGTATTACGCAGGGGACTGGAAACACCATATATTTT
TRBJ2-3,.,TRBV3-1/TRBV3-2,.,CASSQAAGSTDTQYF,TGTGCCAGCAGCCAAGCGGCAGGGAGCACAGATACGCAGTATTTT
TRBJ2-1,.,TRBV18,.,CASSLRALAQHNEQFF,TGTGCCAGCTCACTCCGAGCCCTAGCGCAACACAATGAGCAGTTCTTC
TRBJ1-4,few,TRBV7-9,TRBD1,CASSSPGQGGEKLFF,TGTGCCAGCAGTTCACCGGGACAGGGTGGTGAAAAACTGTTTTTT